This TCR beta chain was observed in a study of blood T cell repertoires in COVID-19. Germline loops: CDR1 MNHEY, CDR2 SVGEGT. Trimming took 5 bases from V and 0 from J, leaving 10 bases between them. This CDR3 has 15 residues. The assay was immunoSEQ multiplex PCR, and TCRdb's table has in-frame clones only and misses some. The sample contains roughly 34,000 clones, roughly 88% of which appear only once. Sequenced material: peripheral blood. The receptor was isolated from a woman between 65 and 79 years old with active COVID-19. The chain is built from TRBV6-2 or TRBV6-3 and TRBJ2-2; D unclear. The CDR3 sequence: CASSRLAANTGELFF. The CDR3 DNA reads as TGTGCCAGCAGTCGACTTGCCGCGAACACCGGGGAGCTGTTTTTT.